A selection of T cell receptor beta chains follows, all from one sample in a study of yellow fever vaccine responses in identical twins. TCRdb processed the RT-PCR reads anew with MiXCR; each CDR3 protein has one entry. The repertoire has 15,000 to 20,000 distinct CDR3 sequences, just over 60% of them found once; the top ten carry approximately 7.7%. Specimen: T cells from blood (PBMCs), unsorted or a sorted subset (not recorded which), collected before or after yellow fever vaccination (not recorded which). Receptors originate from a woman under 30 who received the yellow fever vaccine. The CDR3 runs from the conserved cysteine through the conserved F or W. A D gene is named only where the DNA matches it firmly. The listing skips clone size in some rows; elsewhere it reads once, few, many or a size class.

v_gene: TRBV6-1
d_gene: NA
abundance: NA
j_gene: TRBJ1-2
CDR3aa: CASSPYSDYGYTF
CDR3nt: TGTGCCAGCAGCCCATACAGTGACTATGGCTACACCTTC

v_gene: TRBV29-1
d_gene: TRBD2
abundance: NA
j_gene: TRBJ2-3
CDR3aa: CSVLPGGGDTQYF
CDR3nt: TGCAGCGTCCTCCCTGGGGGGGGAGATACGCAGTATTTT

v_gene: TRBV5-1
d_gene: NA
abundance: few
j_gene: TRBJ1-1
CDR3aa: CASSSQGSGNTEAFF
CDR3nt: TGCGCCAGCAGCTCCCAGGGGTCCGGCAACACTGAAGCTTTCTTT

v_gene: TRBV4-2
d_gene: NA
abundance: NA
j_gene: TRBJ2-1
CDR3aa: CASSQEGGTAGGAEQFF
CDR3nt: TGTGCCAGCAGCCAAGAGGGGGGAACGGCCGGAGGGGCTGAGCAGTTCTTC

v_gene: TRBV29-1
d_gene: NA
abundance: few
j_gene: TRBJ2-1
CDR3aa: CSVAAVGGASYNEQFF
CDR3nt: TGCAGCGTTGCAGCGGTTGGTGGCGCTTCCTACAATGAGCAGTTCTTC

v_gene: TRBV5-1
d_gene: NA
abundance: NA
j_gene: TRBJ1-1
CDR3aa: CASSLQRFGTEAFF
CDR3nt: TGCGCCAGCAGCTTACAACGATTCGGTACTGAAGCTTTCTTT

v_gene: TRBV4-1
d_gene: TRBD2
abundance: few
j_gene: TRBJ2-7
CDR3aa: CASSQGVEGAGVGYEQYF
CDR3nt: TGCGCCAGCAGCCAAGGTGTGGAAGGAGCGGGAGTGGGCTACGAGCAGTACTTC

v_gene: TRBV14
d_gene: TRBD2
abundance: few
j_gene: TRBJ2-3
CDR3aa: CASSRTTSASTDTQYF
CDR3nt: TGTGCCAGCAGCCGAACGACTAGCGCTAGCACAGATACGCAGTATTTT

v_gene: TRBV20-1
d_gene: NA
abundance: NA
j_gene: TRBJ2-5
CDR3aa: CSVVRETQYF
CDR3nt: TGCAGTGTCGTTCGGGAGACCCAGTACTTC

v_gene: TRBV6-2/TRBV6-3
d_gene: NA
abundance: NA
j_gene: TRBJ1-2
CDR3aa: CASSYGGGADGYTF
CDR3nt: TGTGCCAGCAGTTACGGGGGGGGCGCCGATGGCTACACCTTC

v_gene: TRBV4-3
d_gene: TRBD1
abundance: few
j_gene: TRBJ2-1
CDR3aa: CASSQSPDRFNEQFF
CDR3nt: TGCGCCAGCAGCCAAAGCCCGGACAGGTTCAATGAGCAGTTCTTC

v_gene: TRBV4-1
d_gene: NA
abundance: NA
j_gene: TRBJ2-1
CDR3aa: CASSQEIRRNEQFF
CDR3nt: TGCGCCAGCAGCCAAGAAATTCGGCGGAATGAGCAGTTCTTC

v_gene: TRBV11-1
d_gene: NA
abundance: NA
j_gene: TRBJ1-2
CDR3aa: CASSSSYNYGYTF
CDR3nt: TGTGCCAGCAGTTCCAGTTATAACTATGGCTACACCTTC

v_gene: TRBV10-3
d_gene: NA
abundance: NA
j_gene: TRBJ1-4
CDR3aa: CAISDSGGEKLFF
CDR3nt: TGTGCCATCAGTGATTCAGGAGGTGAAAAACTGTTTTTT

v_gene: TRBV9
d_gene: NA
abundance: NA
j_gene: TRBJ2-3
CDR3aa: CASSAPHVGVGPDTQYF
CDR3nt: TGTGCCAGCAGCGCCCCCCACGTAGGGGTGGGCCCAGATACGCAGTATTTT

v_gene: TRBV5-1
d_gene: TRBD2
abundance: few
j_gene: TRBJ2-1
CDR3aa: CASSFERGGHDEQFF
CDR3nt: TGCGCCAGCAGCTTCGAGCGGGGGGGCCACGATGAGCAGTTCTTC

v_gene: TRBV2
d_gene: NA
abundance: NA
j_gene: TRBJ2-6
CDR3aa: CASSDQSGGANVLTF
CDR3nt: TGTGCCAGCAGTGACCAATCAGGAGGGGCCAACGTCCTGACTTTC

v_gene: TRBV2
d_gene: NA
abundance: few
j_gene: TRBJ1-3
CDR3aa: CASRGQLSGNTIYF
CDR3nt: TGTGCCAGCAGAGGACAGCTCTCTGGAAACACCATATATTTT

v_gene: TRBV18
d_gene: NA
abundance: NA
j_gene: TRBJ2-7
CDR3aa: CASSPRQMSSYEQYF
CDR3nt: TGTGCCAGCTCACCCCGGCAGATGAGCTCCTACGAGCAGTACTTC

v_gene: TRBV7-2
d_gene: NA
abundance: medium-sized
j_gene: TRBJ2-2
CDR3aa: CASSFLNTGELFF
CDR3nt: TGTGCCAGCAGCTTCTTGAACACCGGGGAGCTGTTTTTT

v_gene: TRBV18
d_gene: NA
abundance: NA
j_gene: TRBJ1-5
CDR3aa: CASSPAHSQDQPQHF
CDR3nt: TGTGCCAGCTCACCCGCCCATTCTCAGGATCAGCCCCAGCATTTT

v_gene: TRBV11-1
d_gene: NA
abundance: NA
j_gene: TRBJ2-7
CDR3aa: CASSRAIGYEQYF
CDR3nt: TGTGCCAGCAGTCGGGCTATAGGATACGAGCAGTACTTC

v_gene: TRBV12-3/TRBV12-4
d_gene: NA
abundance: NA
j_gene: TRBJ1-5
CDR3aa: CADLEPQHF
CDR3nt: TGTGCCGACCTAGAGCCCCAGCATTTT

v_gene: TRBV19
d_gene: NA
abundance: NA
j_gene: TRBJ2-3
CDR3aa: CASKGSPTFTDTQYF
CDR3nt: TGTGCCAGTAAGGGGTCTCCTACCTTCACAGATACGCAGTATTTT